This T cell receptor (beta chain) originates from a study of control samples from healthy donors and cancer patients. Clones were sequenced by immunoSEQ multiplex PCR, and TCRdb holds only the in-frame ones, with some missing. The table has more than 70,000 clones, less than 95% seen once. This CDR3 has 14 residues. Trimming took 2 bases from V and 2 from J, leaving 4 bases between them. CDR1 is KGHSH, CDR2 LQKENI, per germline. Material for sequencing was blood. The V gene is TRBV18, the J gene TRBJ2-6; no clear D gene. The source is a woman aged 25 to 39 in good health. In nucleotides, the CDR3 is TGTGCCAGCTCACCAGGGACTGGGGCCAACGTCCTGACTTTC. Residues: CASSPGTGANVLTF.